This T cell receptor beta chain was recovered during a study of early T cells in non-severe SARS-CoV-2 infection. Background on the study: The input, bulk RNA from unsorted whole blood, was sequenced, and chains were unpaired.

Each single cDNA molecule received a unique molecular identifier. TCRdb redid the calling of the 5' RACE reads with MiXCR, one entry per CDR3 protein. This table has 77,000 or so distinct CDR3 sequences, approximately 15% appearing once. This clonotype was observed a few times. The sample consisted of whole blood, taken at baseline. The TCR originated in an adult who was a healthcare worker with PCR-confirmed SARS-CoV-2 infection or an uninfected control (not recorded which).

This CDR3 reads CASSPLGSYEQYF. CDR3 nucleotide sequence: TGTGCCAGCAGCCCGCTAGGCTCCTACGAGCAGTACTTC. The chain employs TRBV14 and TRBJ2-7; D ambiguous. The CDR3 length is 13 residues. The V and J ends lost 4 bases and 0 bases respectively, with 7 bases between them. The germline V gene encodes CDR1 SGHDN and CDR2 FVKESK.